This TCR beta chain was identified during a study of regulatory T cells in long-lasting Graves disease. The overall study: Antithyroid drug use was under 3 months in newly diagnosed Graves' patients. Study-wide points: Those with persistent disease had in common more public clonotypes (2,741) than new patients (966).

Germline CDR1 SGHRS, CDR2 YFSETQ. There are 15 residues in the CDR3. Germline trimming cut 4 bases from V and 4 bases from J; bases unmatched to any gene: 5. This clonotype was found many times. No antigen is known for it. Assembly of TCR beta libraries relied on iRepertoire HTBI primers together with Arm-PCR of CDR3 regions. MiXCR was run by TCRdb on the multiplex PCR reads, yielding one entry per CDR3 protein. The profile covers about 460,000 distinct CDR3 sequences, with roughly 15% appearing a single time and approximately 17% taken by the ten largest. Time point defined: newly diagnosed GD, antithyroid drugs for less than 3 months. The TCR library used RNA extracted from PBMCs. This sample was shared with a second study, whose subject was T cells in Graves' hyperthyroidism and ophthalmopathy. That work contributes: Blood also held most thyroid clonotypes expanded beyond 0.001.

The input for sequencing was peripheral blood mononuclear cells (PBMCs), taken at new diagnosis, from a patient treated with antithyroid drugs. The chain recombines TRBV5-1 with TRBJ2-1, with 10 positions matching TRBD2. This sequence originates from a woman in her forties or fifties with Graves disease. The CDR3 DNA reads as TGCGCCAGCAGCAACGGACTAGCGGATTACAATGAGCAGTTCTTC. Protein: CASSNGLADYNEQFF.